This T cell receptor beta chain was observed in a study of cytomegalovirus exposure and HLA in healthy donors. Regarding the study as a whole: Accounts indicate the classifier identified cytomegalovirus status with strong specificity and sensitivity. Cytomegalovirus association was assigned to around 150 TCR beta chains.

Separation from the roughly 600-subject first cohort characterized the roughly 110-subject validation cohort, to which the donors belonged. The V end was cut by 3 bases, the J end by 1 base, with 13 bases between. Germline V gene sequence: CDR1 SGHRS, CDR2 YFSETQ. CDR3 length: 15 amino acids. TCRdb's copy holds only in-frame clones and misses some; the assay was immunoSEQ multiplex PCR. This table holds more than 95,000 clones, roughly 93% found once. Note on this clone: What it binds is unknown.

This sequence joins TRBV5-1 and TRBJ1-1; the D gene is possibly TRBD1 (5 bases). The sample taken for sequencing was PBMCs. This TCR was sampled from a young woman in good health and CMV-seronegative. The CDR3 DNA sequence: TGCGCCAGCAGCTGGCAAGGGGATACGAACACTGAAGCTTTCTTT. It yields the protein CASSWQGDTNTEAFF.